Listed here is a single T cell receptor (beta chain). Its antigen is currently unknown. The germline V gene encodes CDR1 SGHRS and CDR2 YFSETQ. The CDR3 has 16 amino acids. V was trimmed by 0 bases and J by 0 bases, leaving 11 bases between them. The sample is drawn from a study of vaccination effects on CD4 cells after COVID-19. As for the study in general: Following the second dose by a median of 72 days, the post-vaccine samples were obtained. Findings and caveats of the study: In vaccinees who were healthy, merely 1 out of 255 vaccine-induced clones cross-reacted with common cold coronaviruses.

Some clones are missing from TCRdb's copy, which holds only in-frame ones; the method was immunoSEQ multiplex PCR. Of tens of thousands of clones listed, about 67% are singletons. Investigators separated out CD4+ T cells once approximately 11 days of culture had passed. As their vaccination, participants received two doses of either BNT162b2 or mRNA-1273. Neither prior SARS-CoV-2 infection nor positive nucleocapsid antibodies were present in the vaccine recipients. Sequenced here: CD4+ T cells from PBMCs cultured without peptide, sampled after COVID-19 vaccination. The chain recombines TRBV5-1 with TRBJ2-3; D gene uncertain. The sequence was obtained from a human donor who received a COVID-19 vaccine. CDR3 DNA sequence: TGCGCCAGCAGCTTGGGAGTTCTCTCTAGCACAGATACGCAGTATTTT. Residues: CASSLGVLSSTDTQYF. The full variable domain, its missing parts supplied by reference TRBV5-1 and TRBJ2-3, is KAGVTQTPRYLIKTRGQQVTLSCSPISGHRSVSWYQQTPGQGLQFLFEYFSETQRNKGNFPGRFSGRQFSNSRSEMNVSTLELGDSALYLCASSLGVLSSTDTQYFGPGTRLTVL.